Detailed here is one T cell receptor beta chain. This entry belongs to a study of blood T cell repertoires in COVID-19. The wider study: T cells, B-cell-depleted T cells, or PBMCs provided the cDNA or gDNA that served as material.

This CDR3 is 15 amino acids long. The V end was cut by 4 bases, the J end by 9 bases, with 21 bases between. Germline V gene sequence: CDR1 MGHRA, CDR2 YSYEKL. Libraries were prepared by immunoSEQ multiplex PCR; TCRdb keeps only in-frame clonotypes and omits some of them. The sample lists approximately 470,000 clones; around 90% were seen once. The chain carries TRBV4-1 and TRBJ1-1, with no clear D. The sequence was collected from a woman under 30 who had recovered from COVID-19. Sequenced material: PBMCs or T cells enriched from blood (not recorded which). CDR3: CASSRIGVSVTKAFF. CDR3 nucleotide sequence: TGCGCCAGCAGCCGTATCGGCGTTAGTGTAACTAAAGCTTTCTTT.